Included here is one T cell receptor (beta chain) sequence, with context. This specimen comes from a study of T cells in Graves' hyperthyroidism and ophthalmopathy. Researchers amplified the TCR beta CDR3 regions from RNA transcripts. A first-round RT-PCR of the TCR CDR3 used the HTBI primer set. One entry per CDR3 protein results from TCRdb running MiXCR on the multiplex PCR reads. The sample carries 600,000 to 650,000 distinct CDR3 sequences, 20% recorded once. Sequenced sample: blood. The TCR sequence derives from a young man with Graves' ophthalmopathy.

This CDR3 is CASSQNGGPRDEKLFF. CDR3 nucleotide sequence: TGCGCCAGCAGCCAAAATGGTGGACCGCGAGATGAAAAACTGTTTTTT. The rearrangement joins TRBV4-3 to TRBJ1-4; D remains unclear. The CDR3 spans 16 residues. Trimming took off 2 bases at V and 6 bases at J, with 16 bases between the two ends. The germline V gene encodes CDR1 LGHNA and CDR2 YSLEER.